A single sample gave rise to the 8 T cell receptor beta chains below, sequenced in a study of blood T cell repertoires in COVID-19. Libraries were prepared by immunoSEQ multiplex PCR; TCRdb keeps only in-frame clonotypes and omits some of them. Of 300,000 to 450,000 clones in the sample, around 85% were seen once. Sequencing used peripheral blood. These receptors came from a woman between 18 and 29 years old with acute or convalescent COVID-19.

Here the CDR3 DNA reads TGTGCCAGCAGCCGCAGCTGGTTGGCGGGAGATGGCACAGATACGCAGTATTTT. It specifies CASSRSWLAGDGTDTQYF. The chain recombines TRBV5-8 with TRBJ2-3; 7 positions agree with TRBD2. The CDR3 sequence is 18 residues long. Germline loops: CDR1 SGHTS, CDR2 YDEGEE. With V trimmed by 4 bases and J by 1 base, 15 bases remained unmatched.

This chain uses TRBV9 with TRBJ2-1; 8 bases match TRBD2. The CDR3 has 20 amino acids. After removal of 0 bases from V and 8 bases from J, the junction contained 22 bases not matched to a gene. Germline lookup yields CDR1 SGDLS and CDR2 YYNGEE. The DNA for the CDR3 is TGTGCCAGCAGCGTAGGTTCCGGGGGGGTGCCTTCCCCGCGCGGGCATGAGCAGTTCTTC. Protein: CASSVGSGGVPSPRGHEQFF.

This clone was counted a few times. The chain uses TRBV7-9 and TRBJ2-7; D is possibly TRBD2 (5 bases). In germline, CDR1 is SEHNR, CDR2 FQNEAQ (reference sequence). Trimming stripped 5 bases from V and 0 bases from J, with 14 bases between. The CDR3 totals 15 residues. CDR3 residues: CASSLEGTSSYEQYF. The CDR3 coding sequence is TGTGCCAGCAGCCTCGAGGGTACTAGCTCCTACGAGCAGTACTTC.

The gene calls are TRBV19 and TRBJ1-5; D is unresolved. This CDR3 is built from 14 residues. CDR1 and CDR2 (germline): LNHDA, SQIVND (reference sequence). Trimming removed 7 bases at V and 9 bases at J, with 19 bases between. CDR3 residues: CASKRDGPEGPQHF. The CDR3 nucleotides are TGTGCCAGTAAAAGAGACGGTCCCGAGGGGCCCCAGCATTTT.

This chain connects TRBV5-1 to TRBJ2-1; TRBD2 matches at 10 bases. This CDR3 is built from 16 residues. Germline trimming cut 4 bases from V and 6 bases from J; bases unmatched to any gene: 10. CDR1 is SGHRS, CDR2 YFSETQ, per germline. This chain's CDR3 is CASSLGGSGRLNEQFF. CDR3 nucleotide sequence: TGCGCCAGCAGCCTGGGAGGTAGCGGGAGGCTCAATGAGCAGTTCTTC.

This chain joins TRBV9 and TRBJ2-1; TRBD2 matches 8 bases. There are 17 residues in the CDR3. From germline, CDR1 is SGDLS and CDR2 YYNGEE. V lost 0 bases, J lost 7 bases, and 12 bases stayed unmatched. Written as DNA, the CDR3 is TGTGCCAGCAGCGTAGTAGGAGCGGCTAGCGGGTTTAATGAGCAGTTCTTC. It encodes CASSVVGAASGFNEQFF. The full variable domain, with the rest looked up from reference TRBV9 and TRBJ2-1, is DSGVTQTPKHLITATGQRVTLRCSPRSGDLSVYWYQQSLDQGLQFLIQYYNGEERAKGNILERFSAQQFPDLHSELNLSSLELGDSALYFCASSVVGAASGFNEQFFGPGTRLTVL.

The rearrangement uses TRBV30 and TRBJ2-1; a weak D match, TRBD1 (6 bases). V lost 6 bases and J 4 bases, leaving 16 bases between the germline ends. Germline CDR1 and CDR2: GTSNPN and SVGIG (reference sequence). The CDR3 runs 14 residues. CDR3 sequence reads: CACNRQDAYNEQFF. CDR3 sequence (DNA): TGTGCCTGCAATCGACAGGACGCATACAATGAGCAGTTCTTC.

The rearrangement uses TRBV12-3 or TRBV12-4 and TRBJ2-1; possible D gene TRBD2, 6 bases. The CDR3 is 13 residues long. V was cut by 6 bases and J by 5 bases, with 11 bases left in between. The DNA of the CDR3 is TGTGCCAGCAGGGCTAGCGTAAACAATGAGCAGTTCTTC. It encodes CASRASVNNEQFF.